The 22 T cell receptor beta chains listed next were all sequenced from one sample in a study of T cell responses to AZD1222 COVID-19 vaccine. Clones were sequenced by immunoSEQ multiplex PCR, and TCRdb holds only the in-frame ones, with some missing. The top ten hold 3.1% of the sample, which has about 140,000 clones, more than 75% seen once. The specimen comprised peripheral blood, sampled 28 days after the second AZD1222 dose. These receptors were taken from an adult who received the AZD1222 COVID-19 vaccine.

This clone occurred once. The V and J genes are TRBV11-2 and TRBJ2-7, with D tentatively TRBD2 (7 bases). This CDR3 region has 16 residues. V was trimmed by 5 bases and J by 3 bases, leaving 20 bases between them. Germline CDR1 SGHAT, CDR2 FQNNGV. In DNA form, the CDR3 reads TGTGCCAGCAGCCCGGGGTTCGGGGGGCCATTCTACGAGCAGTACTTC. This codes for CASSPGFGGPFYEQYF.

The genes are TRBV27 and TRBJ2-3, with D possibly TRBD1 on 6 matching bases. V was pared by 10 bases and J by 2 bases, with 16 bases between. This CDR3 has 14 residues. Germline V lookup: CDR1 MNHEY, CDR2 SMNVEV (reference sequence). CDR3 sequence reads: CATSRQGHTDTQYF. The CDR3, as DNA: TGTGCCACCTCCCGGCAGGGGCACACAGATACGCAGTATTTT.

This clone was observed once. The chain employs TRBV6-2 or TRBV6-3 and TRBJ1-1; 7 bases are shared with TRBD1. Germline CDR1 MNHEY, CDR2 SVGEGT. CDR3 size: 13 residues. The V segment lost 1 base and the J segment 7 bases; nucleotides outside the gene matches: 3. The CDR3 bases are TGTGCCAGCAGTTACTTGGCAGGGGGTGAAGCTTTCTTT. This translates into CASSYLAGGEAFF.

This clone was recorded only once. The rearrangement links TRBV9 to TRBJ2-1, with D possibly being TRBD1 (6 bases). The V end lost 0 bases, the J end lost 0 bases, and 13 bases lay between the germline ends. Germline-derived CDR1 and CDR2 are SGDLS and YYNGEE. The CDR3 is made up of 17 amino acids. CDR3 residues: CASSVERQGHSYNEQFF. DNA of the CDR3: TGTGCCAGCAGCGTAGAACGGCAGGGGCACTCCTACAATGAGCAGTTCTTC.

This chain links TRBV7-3 with TRBJ1-6; D is undetermined. V dropped 8 bases and J dropped 11 bases, with 13 bases sitting between them. Germline-derived CDR1 and CDR2 are SGHTA and FQGTGA. CDR3 length equals 12 residues. CDR3 bases: TGTGCCAGCGGCGCTCAAGGGCCACCCCTCCACTTT. Translated: CASGAQGPPLHF.

The genes are TRBV6-5 and TRBJ2-1, with D hard to call. Germline CDR1 is MNHEY and CDR2 is SVGAGI. CDR3 length: 12 residues. V lost 6 bases, J lost 9 bases, and 12 bases lay in between. This CDR3 reads CASSSRQVEQFF. The CDR3 coding sequence is TGTGCCAGCAGCTCCCGGCAGGTTGAGCAGTTCTTC.

Sample share makes this clone medium-sized (0.01 to 0.1%). The genes are TRBV19 and TRBJ1-5; D is uncertain. V was trimmed by 8 bases and J by 1 base, leaving 12 bases between them. This CDR3 has 14 residues. Germline CDR1 is LNHDA and CDR2 is SQIVND (reference sequence). The CDR3 DNA is TGTGCCAGTTGGAGTAGTGAAAGCAATCAGCCCCAGCATTTT. The encoded protein is CASWSSESNQPQHF. Supplemented by reference TRBV19 and TRBJ1-5, the full variable domain reads DGGITQSPKYLFRKEGQNVTLSCEQNLNHDAMYWYRQDPGQGLRLIYYSQIVNDFQKGDIAEGYSVSREKKESFPLTVTSAQKNPTAFYLCASWSSESNQPQHFGDGTRLSIL.

The genes are TRBV6-2 or TRBV6-3 and TRBJ2-7; 9 bases are a match to TRBD2. CDR3 size: 18 residues. Germline V CDR1 and CDR2: MNHEY, SVGEGT. The J segment lost 0 bases and the V segment lost 2 bases, leaving 11 bases of the junction unmatched. CDR3 nucleotide sequence: TGTGCCAGCAGTTACGCTAGCGGGGTGAAAAAACCCTCCTACGAGCAGTACTTC. Encoded protein: CASSYASGVKKPSYEQYF.

About this clone: At one end, the junction sequence differs from germline, possibly due to a read error. This chain links TRBV3-1 (or the pseudogene TRBV3-2) with TRBJ2-2, with D tentatively TRBD2 (5 bases). CDR3 length: 13 residues. Germline V CDR1 and CDR2: LGHDT, YNNKEL (reference sequence). The CDR3 protein is CASSKEGIGELFF. CDR3 nucleotide sequence: TGTGCCAGCAGCAAAGAGGGAATCGGGGAGCTGTTTTTT.

CDR3 sequence (DNA): TGTGCCAGCAGCTTAAGGGCAGATACGCAGTATTTT. As protein: CASSLRADTQYF. V is TRBV5-8 and J is TRBJ2-3, with no clear D. V was trimmed by 2 bases and J by 4 bases, leaving 5 bases between them. The CDR3 covers 12 residues. Germline assignment: CDR1 SGHTS and CDR2 YDEGEE.

The genes are TRBV5-6 and TRBJ2-3, with D perhaps matching TRBD1 (5 bases). The CDR3 loop spans 16 amino acids. With 4 bases removed from V and 2 bases from J, the gap between germline ends came to 17 bases. Germline V gene lookup returns CDR1 SGHDT and CDR2 YYEEEE. The CDR3 region has the DNA TGTGCCAGCAGCCTAAATAGGGGTTTCGCCACAGATACGCAGTATTTT. Protein: CASSLNRGFATDTQYF.

The V gene is TRBV9, the J gene TRBJ2-2; D ambiguous. Germline loops: CDR1 SGDLS, CDR2 YYNGEE. The ends were cut back, 4 bases at V and 0 bases at J, with 10 bases in the middle. The CDR3 has 15 amino acids. CDR3 sequence: CASSPSGANTGELFF. DNA for the CDR3: TGTGCCAGCAGCCCTTCAGGTGCGAACACCGGGGAGCTGTTTTTT.

This chain connects TRBV5-4 to TRBJ1-1; D not resolved. This CDR3 contains 13 residues. V was cut by 1 base and J by 0 bases, with 4 bases left in between. Germline V lookup: CDR1 SGHNT, CDR2 YYREEE (reference sequence). CDR3 in DNA: TGTGCCAGCAGCTTGCCGGTGAACACTGAAGCTTTCTTT. As protein: CASSLPVNTEAFF. Variable domain in full (rest from reference TRBV5-4 and TRBJ1-1): ETGVTQSPTHLIKTRGQQVTLRCSSQSGHNTVSWYQQALGQGPQFIFQYYREEENGRGNFPPRFSGLQFPNYSSELNVNALELDDSALYLCASSLPVNTEAFFGQGTRLTVV.

This sequence joins TRBV11-2 and TRBJ1-1; 7 nucleotides line up with TRBD1. V shed 6 bases, J shed 0 bases, and the junction held 4 bases outside the gene matches. CDR1 and CDR2 from the germline V gene are SGHAT and FQNNGV. The CDR3 loop spans 14 amino acids. The DNA of the CDR3 is TGTGCCAGCAGTCTCACAGGGGTGAACACTGAAGCTTTCTTT. Translated, it gives CASSLTGVNTEAFF.

The chain employs TRBV19 and TRBJ1-4, with D possibly TRBD1 on 6 matching bases. V was pared by 6 bases and J by 3 bases, with 17 bases between. CDR1 LNHDA and CDR2 SQIVND come from the germline V gene (reference sequence). The CDR3 loop spans 16 amino acids. The CDR3 is CASSMTGTKPNEKLFF. The CDR3 DNA follows: TGTGCCAGTAGCATGACAGGAACGAAGCCTAATGAAAAACTGTTTTTT. The entire variable domain, with the rest obtained from reference TRBV19 and TRBJ1-4, is as follows: DGGITQSPKYLFRKEGQNVTLSCEQNLNHDAMYWYRQDPGQGLRLIYYSQIVNDFQKGDIAEGYSVSREKKESFPLTVTSAQKNPTAFYLCASSMTGTKPNEKLFFGSGTQLSVL.

The table lists this clone with a count of one. The gene calls are TRBV7-2 and TRBJ1-1, with no clear D. V lost 6 bases to trimming and J lost 11 bases, with 22 bases between them. This CDR3 comprises 14 residues. In germline, CDR1 is SGHTA, CDR2 FQGNSA. CDR3 coding DNA: TGTGCCAGCAGTCCCTCCCCCGGTAGCCCCGTGGCTTTCTTT. Protein product: CASSPSPGSPVAFF.

The chain joins TRBV5-1 to TRBJ1-2; the D gene is possibly TRBD1 (5 bases). Germline assignment: CDR1 SGHRS and CDR2 YFSETQ. V dropped 4 bases and J dropped 7 bases, with 17 bases sitting between them. The CDR3 length is 14 residues. CDR3 residues: CASSPVLDNFGYTF. The CDR3, as DNA: TGCGCCAGCAGCCCGGTATTGGACAATTTTGGCTACACCTTC.

The CDR3 loop reads CASSLGWATYEQYF. The CDR3 DNA is TGCGCCAGCAGCTTGGGATGGGCTACCTACGAGCAGTACTTC. V gene TRBV5-1 combines with J gene TRBJ2-7; D ambiguous. This CDR3 spans 14 amino acids. V was trimmed by 0 bases and J by 2 bases, leaving 9 bases between them. Per germline, CDR1 SGHRS and CDR2 YFSETQ.

The chain couples TRBV5-1 to TRBJ2-3; 8 nucleotides agree with TRBD1. The V gene end was trimmed by 7 bases and the J gene end by 2 bases; junction bases not matched to a gene: 9. Germline V lookup: CDR1 SGHRS, CDR2 YFSETQ. This CDR3 is built from 15 residues. CDR3 in amino acids: CASCRTGKSTDTQYF. As DNA, the CDR3 is TGCGCCAGCTGCCGGACAGGGAAATCCACAGATACGCAGTATTTT. Filled out from reference TRBV5-1 and TRBJ2-3, the complete variable domain reads KAGVTQTPRYLIKTRGQQVTLSCSPISGHRSVSWYQQTPGQGLQFLFEYFSETQRNKGNFPGRFSGRQFSNSRSEMNVSTLELGDSALYLCASCRTGKSTDTQYFGPGTRLTVL.

The J gene is TRBJ1-1, the V gene TRBV4-3, with a weak D call TRBD1 (6 bases). V was cut by 4 bases and J by 0 bases, with 12 bases left in between. Germline CDR1 reads LGHNA; CDR2 reads YSLEER. CDR3 length: 15 residues. The chain's CDR3 is CASSPVGQMNTEAFF. In nucleotides, the CDR3 is TGCGCCAGCAGCCCGGTCGGACAGATGAACACTGAAGCTTTCTTT.

In its sample, this clone was seen once. V gene TRBV4-3 combines with J gene TRBJ2-3; possibly TRBD2 for D (6 bases). The CDR3 has 16 amino acids. V was shortened by 3 bases and J by 8 bases, with 21 bases between the two germline ends. Per germline, CDR1 LGHNA and CDR2 YSLEER. CDR3 loop: CASSQDQLARGSTQYF. CDR3 sequence (DNA): TGCGCCAGCAGCCAGGACCAACTAGCAAGAGGGAGTACGCAGTATTTT.

The chain couples TRBV5-1 to TRBJ2-1; 10 positions match TRBD1. The CDR3 contains 14 residues. Germline lookup yields CDR1 SGHRS and CDR2 YFSETQ. Trimming cost V 3 bases and J 6 bases; bases outside gene matches: 3. The CDR3 bases are TGCGCCAGCAGCTCGGGACAGGGGAGCAATGAGCAGTTCTTC. As protein: CASSSGQGSNEQFF.